Given below is one TCR beta chain in context. Antigen specificity is unknown. The data stem from a study of T cells in localized non-small cell lung cancer. The V end was cut by 2 bases, the J end by 3 bases, with 14 bases between. The CDR3 is 16 residues long. CDR1 is SGHVS, CDR2 FQNEAQ, per germline. The study's findings and limits: Appearance in adjacent lung was seen for a median around 58 of the top 100 tumor clones. Uninvolved adjacent lung had the highest recorded T cell clonality, with tumor below it. An association was observed between higher blood T cell density and longer overall survival.

The data were produced by immunoSEQ multiplex PCR, yet TCRdb's version contains in-frame clones alone and is incomplete. The sample has roughly 64,000 clones; around 81% are singletons. This receptor was obtained from a man aged 35 to 69 with stage II lung adenocarcinoma. The rearrangement joins TRBV7-8 to TRBJ1-5; the D is unclear. Sequences were derived from PBMCs, sampled before any cancer treatment. The CDR3 DNA sequence: TGTGCCAGCAGCTTAACCAGTGGGGAGTACAATCAGCCCCAGCATTTT. Its translation is CASSLTSGEYNQPQHF.